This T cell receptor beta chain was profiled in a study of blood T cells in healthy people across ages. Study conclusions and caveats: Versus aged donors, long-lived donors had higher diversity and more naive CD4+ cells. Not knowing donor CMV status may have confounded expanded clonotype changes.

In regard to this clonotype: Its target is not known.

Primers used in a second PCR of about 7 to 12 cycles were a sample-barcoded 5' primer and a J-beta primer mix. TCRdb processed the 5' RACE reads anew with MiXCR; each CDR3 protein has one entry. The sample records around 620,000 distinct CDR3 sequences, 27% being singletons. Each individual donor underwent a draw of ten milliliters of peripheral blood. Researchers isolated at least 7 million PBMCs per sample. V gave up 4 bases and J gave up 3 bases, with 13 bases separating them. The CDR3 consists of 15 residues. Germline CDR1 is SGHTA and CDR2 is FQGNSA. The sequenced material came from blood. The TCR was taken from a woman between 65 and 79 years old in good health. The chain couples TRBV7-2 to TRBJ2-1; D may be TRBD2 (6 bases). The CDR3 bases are TGTGCCAGCAGCTCAGAAGCGGGCTTCTACAATGAGCAGTTCTTC. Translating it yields CASSSEAGFYNEQFF.